This passage covers 9 T cell receptor beta chains from one sample sequenced in a study of OX40 agonist ivuxolimab in advanced cancers. Library prep was done by the immunoSEQ multiplex PCR assay. TCRdb carries this immuneACCESS record with in-frame sequences only. Its versions omit some clonotypes, under half of them owing to an unresolved V gene in the studies checked, with the rest unexplained. The sample yields 74,000 or so clones; about 93% were counted once. The ten largest clonotypes hold 14% of the sample. The source was CD4+ or CD8+ T cells sorted from blood, collected in a trial of the OX40 agonist ivuxolimab. All receptors derive from an adult with an advanced solid tumor such as melanoma, head and neck, liver or kidney cancer.

The chain recombines TRBV7-2 with TRBJ2-3; D possibly corresponds to TRBD2 (5 bases). The CDR3 is 14 residues long. CDR1 and CDR2 from the germline V gene are SGHTA and FQGNSA. Deletions cut 0 bases from V and 6 bases from J, with 10 bases between. The chain's CDR3 is CASSLAEERDTQYF. In DNA, the CDR3 is TGTGCCAGCAGCTTAGCGGAGGAGCGGGATACGCAGTATTTT.

This chain uses TRBV7-9 with TRBJ2-7; TRBD1 aligns across 7 bases. The CDR3 runs to 15 residues. V shed 0 bases and J 6 bases; nucleotides not matched to a gene: 8. The germline V gene has CDR1 SEHNR and CDR2 FQNEAQ (reference sequence). The CDR3 DNA is TGTGCCAGCAGCTTAGCTGCCAGGGGGATTGTCGAGCAGTACTTC. It specifies CASSLAARGIVEQYF.

This chain joins TRBV16 and TRBJ1-2; D remains ambiguous. Germline assignment: CDR1 KGHSY and CDR2 FQNENV. This CDR3 region has 16 residues. V lost 4 bases to trimming and J lost 0 bases, with 15 bases between them. The CDR3 spells CASSLARFAANYGYTF. Here the CDR3 DNA reads TGTGCCAGCAGCCTGGCCCGATTTGCGGCTAACTATGGCTACACCTTC. The entire variable domain, with the rest obtained from reference TRBV16 and TRBJ1-2, is as follows: GEEVAQTPKHLVRGEGQKAKLYCAPIKGHSYVFWYQQVLKNEFKFLISFQNENVFDETGMPKERFSAKCLPNSPCSLEIQATKLEDSAVYFCASSLARFAANYGYTFGSGTRLTVV.

This clone was picked up one time. The CDR3 reads CASSPHPWTGLNYGYTF. CDR3 DNA: TGTGCCAGCAGTCCGCACCCATGGACAGGGTTAAACTATGGCTACACCTTC. This chain joins TRBV27 and TRBJ1-2; 8 bases line up with TRBD1. The V gene end was trimmed by 5 bases and the J gene end by 2 bases; junction bases not matched to a gene: 13. The CDR3 consists of 17 residues. Germline loops: CDR1 MNHEY, CDR2 SMNVEV (reference sequence).

Sample share makes this clone medium-sized (0.01 to 0.1%). The J gene is TRBJ2-2, the V gene TRBV4-3; unclear D gene. This CDR3 comprises 15 residues. Trimming took 2 bases from V and 1 from J, leaving 8 bases between them. Germline V lookup: CDR1 LGHNA, CDR2 YSLEER. In DNA form, the CDR3 reads TGCGCCAGCAGCCAAAATGGGCAGAACACCGGGGAGCTGTTTTTT. Translated: CASSQNGQNTGELFF.

To note about this clone: The sample holds other DNA sequences that translate to the same CDR3. The rearrangement joins TRBV19 to TRBJ2-7; TRBD1 might be the D (5 bases). CDR3 length equals 12 residues. Germline CDR1 reads LNHDA; CDR2 reads SQIVND (reference sequence). Trimming removed 6 bases from V and 3 bases from J, with 9 bases in between. The CDR3 bases are TGTGCCAGTAGCCCTGACAGCTACGAGCAGTACTTC. It codes for CASSPDSYEQYF.

This chain links TRBV28 with TRBJ1-5; the match to TRBD1 covers 7 bases. The ends lost 3 bases at V and 0 bases at J; junction bases unmatched: 11. The CDR3 has 18 residues. Germline CDR1 and CDR2: MDHEN and SYDVKM. CDR3 residues: CASSFGSGGGGSNQPQHF. The CDR3 DNA reads TGTGCCAGCAGTTTTGGGTCAGGGGGAGGAGGTAGCAATCAGCCCCAGCATTTT.

The V gene is TRBV6-5, the J gene TRBJ1-1; tentative D call: TRBD1 (5 bases). Trimming took 6 bases from V and 8 from J, leaving 13 bases between them. The CDR3 has 12 amino acids. The germline V gene encodes CDR1 MNHEY and CDR2 SVGAGI. Here the CDR3 reads CASRRRGSEAFF. In DNA, the CDR3 is TGTGCCAGCAGAAGGAGGGGTTCCGAAGCTTTCTTT.

This chain connects TRBV5-6 to TRBJ1-3; D is perhaps TRBD1 (6 bases). The germline gives CDR1 SGHDT, CDR2 YYEEEE. The CDR3 covers 18 residues. V was trimmed by 2 bases and J by 2 bases, leaving 20 bases between them. CDR3 residues: CASSLSGQGLLPGNTIYF. The DNA for the CDR3 is TGTGCCAGCAGCTTAAGTGGGCAGGGGCTATTACCTGGAAACACCATATATTTT. Combining the CDR3 with reference TRBV5-6 and TRBJ1-3 gives the whole variable domain DAGVTQSPTHLIKTRGQQVTLRCSPKSGHDTVSWYQQALGQGPQFIFQYYEEEERQRGNFPDRFSGHQFPNYSSELNVNALLLGDSALYLCASSLSGQGLLPGNTIYFGEGSWLTVV.